This record covers a single T cell receptor beta chain. Its antigen is as yet unknown. This specimen belongs to a study of T cell responses to AZD1222 COVID-19 vaccine. Study-level points and caveats: The sample set comprised mostly white British donors with more females, and clonal diversity was possibly underestimated. None of the repertoires were sampled until the peak T cell response had passed. CD4 TCRs covered the whole spike, strongest at regions 160-218 and 743-854. Only six individuals given AZD1222 were seropositive at baseline.

The repertoire was sequenced with immunoSEQ multiplex PCR; TCRdb's copy has only in-frame clones and lacks some. Altogether about 120,000 clones are present, roughly 90% being singletons, with the ten largest covering over 3%. CDR1 and CDR2 (germline): SGHTA, FQGTGA. There are 15 residues in the CDR3. V dropped 2 bases and J dropped 6 bases, with 13 bases sitting between them. This sequence joins TRBV7-3 and TRBJ2-2, with a weak D call TRBD2 (7 bases). This receptor was obtained from an adult in good health. This sample comprised peripheral blood, obtained on day 0 of AZD1222 vaccination. CDR3 DNA sequence: TGTGCCAGCAGCTTAGCGGGGGACAAATCCGGGGAGCTGTTTTTT. Protein product: CASSLAGDKSGELFF.